The 30 T cell receptor beta chains given below trace back to one sample, sequenced in a study of blood T cell repertoires in COVID-19. The method was immunoSEQ multiplex PCR; TCRdb's version includes in-frame clones alone and lacks a portion of them. Here the sample spans approximately 210,000 clones, around 80% being singletons. What was sequenced was peripheral blood. The origin of the receptors is a woman of 80 years or more with COVID-19, enrolled during active disease.

The chain couples TRBV3-1 (or the pseudogene TRBV3-2) to TRBJ2-7; 9 bases are a match to TRBD2. The CDR3 runs 14 residues. Trimming removed 2 bases from V and 6 bases from J; junction bases left unmatched: 5. Looked up from germline, CDR1 is LGHDT and CDR2 is YNNKEL (reference sequence). This CDR3 reads CASSQNLAGVEQYF. Written as DNA, the CDR3 is TGTGCCAGCAGCCAAAACTTAGCGGGAGTCGAGCAGTACTTC.

The chain recombines TRBV9 with TRBJ2-1; D gene ambiguous. The V and J ends lost 0 bases and 7 bases respectively, with 23 bases between them. The CDR3 is 18 amino acids. Per the germline V gene, CDR1 is SGDLS and CDR2 is YYNGEE. This CDR3 is CASSVAGFILGSRNEQFF. The CDR3 nucleotides are TGTGCCAGCAGCGTAGCTGGGTTCATTTTGGGTTCGCGGAATGAGCAGTTCTTC.

The chain combines TRBV12-3 or TRBV12-4 with TRBJ1-1; unclear D gene. Trimming pared 3 bases from V and 4 bases from J, leaving 9 bases between. The CDR3 extends over 13 amino acids. Here the CDR3 DNA reads TGTGCCAGCAGTTTCCTCCCCGGCACTGAAGCTTTCTTT. Amino acid sequence: CASSFLPGTEAFF.

The chain has TRBV27 and TRBJ1-2, with D possibly matching TRBD1 (5 bases). The germline V gene has CDR1 MNHEY and CDR2 SMNVEV (reference sequence). Trimming shortened V by 2 bases and J by 7 bases, and 8 bases separated the two germline ends. This CDR3 has 12 amino acids. The CDR3 is CASSLGGGGYTF. DNA of the CDR3: TGTGCCAGCAGTTTAGGGGGGGGTGGCTACACCTTC.

The rearrangement uses TRBV6-2 or TRBV6-3 and TRBJ1-5; a weak D match, TRBD1 (6 bases). Germline values: CDR1 MNHEY, CDR2 SVGEGT. This CDR3 is 14 amino acids long. The V end lost 2 bases, the J end lost 6 bases, and 11 bases lay between the germline ends. The CDR3 loop reads CASSYLTGIQPQHF. The DNA of the CDR3 is TGTGCCAGCAGTTACCTAACAGGGATTCAGCCCCAGCATTTT.

The J gene is TRBJ2-3, the V gene TRBV10-3; 14 bases agree with TRBD2. The CDR3 runs 16 residues. Per germline, CDR1 ENHRY and CDR2 SYGVKD. V lost 10 bases to trimming and J lost 3 bases; unmatched junction nucleotides: 9. The CDR3 bases are TGTGCCACTCGAAGGACTAGCGGGAGGCTAACAGATACGCAGTATTTT. This gives the protein CATRRTSGRLTDTQYF.

This chain uses TRBV6-1 with TRBJ1-6, with D perhaps TRBD1 (5 bases). Trimming took off 2 bases at V and 9 bases at J, with 8 bases between the two ends. The V gene's germline CDR1 is MNHNS and CDR2 SASEGT. The CDR3 has 13 amino acids. CDR3 nucleotides: TGTGCCAGCAGTGAATCAGGGATTTCACCCCTCCACTTT. As protein: CASSESGISPLHF.

The chain employs TRBV5-6 and TRBJ2-7; tentatively, D is TRBD1 (6 bases). The CDR3 has 12 amino acids. Germline assignment: CDR1 SGHDT and CDR2 YYEEEE. Trimming pared 5 bases from V and 8 bases from J, leaving 14 bases between. The CDR3 DNA is TGTGCCAGCAGGGGAACAGGGAGTAAGCAGTACTTC. Its translation is CASRGTGSKQYF.

This chain uses TRBV9 with TRBJ2-1, with 10 bases aligning to TRBD1. This CDR3 has 15 residues. Germline values: CDR1 SGDLS, CDR2 YYNGEE. V lost 1 base and J lost 9; bases outside the gene matches: 7. CDR3 bases: TGTGCCAGCAGCGTACTTGGGACAGGGGAGGGTGAGCAGTTCTTC. It specifies CASSVLGTGEGEQFF.

This clone came up once. This rearrangement joins TRBV12-5 to TRBJ2-1, with 9 bases lining up with TRBD2. V lost 6 bases and J lost 14; bases outside the gene matches: 8. Germline V gene lookup returns CDR1 LGHNT and CDR2 FRNRAP. This CDR3 is built from 12 residues. The CDR3 spells CASGNLAGKEFF. The CDR3, as DNA: TGTGCTAGTGGAAACCTAGCGGGAAAAGAGTTCTTC.

The chain employs TRBV9 and TRBJ2-7; 7 nucleotides agree with TRBD1. Germline CDR1 SGDLS, CDR2 YYNGEE. V trimming: 3 bases; J trimming: 6 bases; junction bases outside the gene matches: 12. This CDR3 has 15 residues. Here the CDR3 reads CASSAQGGNPTEQYF. CDR3 bases: TGTGCCAGCAGCGCCCAAGGGGGCAACCCAACCGAGCAGTACTTC.

The chain joins TRBV3-1 (or the pseudogene TRBV3-2) to TRBJ1-2; TRBD1 aligns across 8 bases. V lost 4 bases, J lost 12 bases, and 4 bases stayed unmatched. Germline lookup yields CDR1 LGHDT and CDR2 YNNKEL (reference sequence). The length of the CDR3 is 11 residues. The CDR3, as DNA: TGTGCCAGCAGCCGGACAGGGCACCACACCTTC. It translates to CASSRTGHHTF.

The gene calls are TRBV18 and TRBJ1-1; no firm D call. The germline V and J ends were trimmed by 2 bases and 1 base, with 8 bases remaining between them. In germline, CDR1 is KGHSH, CDR2 LQKENI. The CDR3 is 14 amino acids. CDR3 protein: CASSPGLQNTEAFF. DNA for the CDR3: TGTGCCAGCTCACCAGGGCTACAGAACACTGAAGCTTTCTTT. The whole variable domain, filled in from reference TRBV18 and TRBJ1-1, reads NAGVMQNPRHLVRRRGQEARLRCSPMKGHSHVYWYRQLPEEGLKFMVYLQKENIIDESGMPKERFSAEFPKEGPSILRIQQVVRGDSAAYFCASSPGLQNTEAFFGQGTRLTVV.

The V gene is TRBV3-1 (or the pseudogene TRBV3-2), the J gene TRBJ2-7, with D maybe TRBD2 (6 bases). Per germline, CDR1 LGHDT and CDR2 YNNKEL (reference sequence). The CDR3 is 13 residues long. The ends were cut back, 3 bases at V and 3 bases at J, with 9 bases in the middle. The CDR3 loop is CASSHRLDYEQYF. DNA for the CDR3: TGTGCCAGCAGCCATCGACTAGACTACGAGCAGTACTTC.

V and J are TRBV4-1 and TRBJ2-3, with D tentatively TRBD1 (5 bases). The V and J ends lost 0 bases and 6 bases respectively, with 13 bases between them. The CDR3 is made up of 15 amino acids. Germline lookup yields CDR1 MGHRA and CDR2 YSYEKL. For the CDR3, the DNA is TGCGCCAGCAGCCAAGATCGGACACTCTCCGATACGCAGTATTTT. Translation: CASSQDRTLSDTQYF.

This clone was counted only a few times. The J gene is TRBJ1-5, the V gene TRBV28; D gene ambiguous. V was cut by 5 bases and J by 4 bases, with 12 bases left in between. Germline V CDR1 and CDR2: MDHEN, SYDVKM. The CDR3 has 14 amino acids. Written as DNA, the CDR3 is TGTGCCAGCAGTACGGGAAACCGTAATCAGCCCCAGCATTTT. It codes for CASSTGNRNQPQHF.

The chain combines TRBV11-2 with TRBJ2-6; D ambiguous. CDR1 and CDR2 from the germline V gene are SGHAT and FQNNGV. V was cut by 2 bases and J by 0 bases, with 5 bases left in between. The CDR3 is made up of 15 amino acids. The CDR3 spells CASSLRGSGANVLTF. DNA for the CDR3: TGTGCCAGCAGCTTACGCGGCTCTGGGGCCAACGTCCTGACTTTC.

This clone was counted between two and nine times. DNA of the CDR3: TGCAGCGTCAGAACCGGGACAGCGAACACCGGGGAGCTGTTTTTT. Translating it yields CSVRTGTANTGELFF. The genes are TRBV29-1 and TRBJ2-2; 7 bases map to TRBD1. V lost 6 bases and J lost 0; bases outside the gene matches: 7. Germline CDR1 reads SQVTM; CDR2 reads ANQGSEA. This CDR3 contains 15 residues.

About this clone: The same CDR3 can be traced to other DNA sequences in this sample. V and J are TRBV5-1 and TRBJ1-4; D gene ambiguous. The length of the CDR3 is 14 residues. Between the trimmed V and J ends, which lost 0 bases and 7 bases, there was a span of 10 bases. Germline assignment: CDR1 SGHRS and CDR2 YFSETQ. CDR3 sequence reads: CASSLGRVGEKLFF. CDR3 nucleotides: TGCGCCAGCAGCTTGGGACGGGTGGGTGAAAAACTGTTTTTT.

This chain uses TRBV19 with TRBJ2-2; D unclear. The V end lost 7 bases, the J end lost 4 bases, and 13 bases lay between the germline ends. The CDR3 contains 14 residues. Germline V gives CDR1 LNHDA, CDR2 SQIVND (reference sequence). CDR3 bases: TGTGCCAGTAAGGAGCTGACGGTCACCGGGGAGCTGTTTTTT. This gives the protein CASKELTVTGELFF.

This chain uses TRBV7-2 with TRBJ2-7, with 7 positions matching TRBD1. Germline CDR1 reads SGHTA; CDR2 reads FQGNSA. The CDR3 extends over 13 amino acids. Trimming took 7 bases from V and 2 from J; bases not matched to a gene: 5. CDR3 DNA: TGTGCCAGCAACCTAGGGGGCCCCTACGAGCAGTACTTC. It encodes CASNLGGPYEQYF.

The chain carries TRBV7-2 and TRBJ2-2; TRBD2 might be the D (6 bases). V lost 0 bases and J lost 9, with 11 bases in between. The germline gives CDR1 SGHTA, CDR2 FQGNSA. The CDR3 totals 14 residues. The CDR3 DNA reads TGTGCCAGCAGCTTAGCCAGCGGGTATAGGGAGCTGTTTTTT. This translates into CASSLASGYRELFF.

The chain carries TRBV6-5 and TRBJ2-7; weak D call: TRBD1 (6 bases). V lost 6 bases and J lost 0, with 15 bases in between. This CDR3 is 15 amino acids long. Germline V gene sequence: CDR1 MNHEY, CDR2 SVGAGI. CDR3 nucleotides: TGTGCCAGCAGCTCCCTGGACAGCCTCTCCTACGAGCAGTACTTC. Encoded protein: CASSSLDSLSYEQYF.

This chain uses TRBV7-6 with TRBJ2-2; tentative D call: TRBD2 (7 bases). The CDR3 extends over 16 amino acids. Trimming cost V 7 bases and J 7 bases, with 22 bases left between them. Germline CDR1 SGHVS, CDR2 FNYEAQ. Written as DNA, the CDR3 is TGTGCCAGCACCCGAGGGGGAGGGCCCAATGACGGGGAGCTGTTTTTT. This translates into CASTRGGGPNDGELFF.

A few counts support this clone. The rearrangement joins TRBV5-6 to TRBJ1-4; D may be TRBD1 (5 bases). The CDR3 is 15 amino acids. V dropped 3 bases and J dropped 8 bases, with 17 bases sitting between them. Germline V gives CDR1 SGHDT, CDR2 YYEEEE. The CDR3 spells CASSSRGHTKEKLFF. The CDR3 DNA is TGTGCCAGCAGCTCAAGAGGACATACGAAAGAAAAACTGTTTTTT.

This clone was counted only a few times. The chain uses TRBV5-5 and TRBJ1-1, with D perhaps TRBD1 (5 bases). From germline, CDR1 is SGHKS and CDR2 YYEKEE (reference sequence). This CDR3 comprises 14 residues. Trimming took 4 bases from V and 1 from J, leaving 11 bases between them. The CDR3 DNA reads TGTGCCAGCAGCCTAAGCGGGGGGAACACTGAAGCTTTCTTT. It specifies CASSLSGGNTEAFF. Full variable domain (outside the CDR3, taken from reference TRBV5-5 and TRBJ1-1): DAGVTQSPTHLIKTRGQQVTLRCSPISGHKSVSWYQQVLGQGPQFIFQYYEKEERGRGNFPDRFSARQFPNYSSELNVNALLLGDSALYLCASSLSGGNTEAFFGQGTRLTVV.

CDR3 bases: TGTGCCAGCCCACCTTGGGGGGACCAGGGGGACGAGCAGTACTTC. Protein sequence: CASPPWGDQGDEQYF. V usage is TRBV13 and J usage is TRBJ2-7; D may be TRBD1 (7 bases). CDR1 is PRHDT, CDR2 FYEKMQ, per germline (reference sequence). The CDR3 runs to 15 residues. Trimming pared 8 bases from V and 5 bases from J, leaving 22 bases between.

V is TRBV18 and J is TRBJ2-3; tentatively, D is TRBD1 (5 bases). The CDR3 runs to 17 residues. From germline, CDR1 is KGHSH and CDR2 LQKENI. V dropped 4 bases and J dropped 2 bases, with 19 bases sitting between them. The CDR3 sequence is CASSLRQSRQNTDTQYF. The CDR3 DNA is TGTGCCAGCTCACTCCGACAGTCCCGCCAAAACACAGATACGCAGTATTTT.

This clone was seen more than once but under ten times. The CDR3 sequence is CASSWDRRANSPLHF. Written as DNA, the CDR3 is TGTGCCAGCAGCTGGGACAGGAGGGCGAATTCACCCCTCCACTTT. The chain couples TRBV5-5 to TRBJ1-6, with TRBD1 matching 8 bases. This CDR3 contains 15 residues. Germline loops: CDR1 SGHKS, CDR2 YYEKEE (reference sequence). The ends lost 3 bases at V and 7 bases at J; junction bases unmatched: 6.

The chain couples TRBV6-6 to TRBJ1-2; D uncertain. This CDR3 has 14 residues. V lost 6 bases and J lost 1, with 12 bases in between. Germline V gene data show CDR1 as MNHNY and CDR2 as SVGAGI (reference sequence). The CDR3 reads CASRTPGVNYGYTF. CDR3 nucleotides: TGTGCCAGCAGAACCCCCGGGGTTAACTATGGCTACACCTTC.